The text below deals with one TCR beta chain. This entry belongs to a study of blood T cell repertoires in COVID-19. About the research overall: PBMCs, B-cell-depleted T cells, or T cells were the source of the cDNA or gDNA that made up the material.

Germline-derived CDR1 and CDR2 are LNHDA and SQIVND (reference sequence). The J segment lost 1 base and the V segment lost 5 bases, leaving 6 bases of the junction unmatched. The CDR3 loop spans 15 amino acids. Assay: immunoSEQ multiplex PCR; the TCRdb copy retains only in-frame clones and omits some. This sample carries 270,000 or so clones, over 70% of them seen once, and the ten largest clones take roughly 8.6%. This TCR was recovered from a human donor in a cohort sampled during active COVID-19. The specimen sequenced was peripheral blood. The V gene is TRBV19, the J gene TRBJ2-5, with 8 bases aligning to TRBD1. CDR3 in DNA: TGTGCCAGTAGTCTTGGACAGGGCCTCCAAGAGACCCAGTACTTC. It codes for CASSLGQGLQETQYF. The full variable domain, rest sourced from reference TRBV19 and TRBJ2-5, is DGGITQSPKYLFRKEGQNVTLSCEQNLNHDAMYWYRQDPGQGLRLIYYSQIVNDFQKGDIAEGYSVSREKKESFPLTVTSAQKNPTAFYLCASSLGQGLQETQYFGPGTRLLVL.